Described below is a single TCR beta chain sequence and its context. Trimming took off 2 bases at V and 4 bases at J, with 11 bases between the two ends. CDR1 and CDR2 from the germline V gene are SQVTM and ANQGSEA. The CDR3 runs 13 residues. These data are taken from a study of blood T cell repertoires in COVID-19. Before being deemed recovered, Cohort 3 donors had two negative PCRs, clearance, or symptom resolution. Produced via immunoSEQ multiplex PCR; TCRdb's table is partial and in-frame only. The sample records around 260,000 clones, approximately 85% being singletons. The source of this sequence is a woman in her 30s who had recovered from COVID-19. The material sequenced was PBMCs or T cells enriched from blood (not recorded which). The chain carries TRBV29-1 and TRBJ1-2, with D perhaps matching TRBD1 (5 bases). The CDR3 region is CSVEQGGTYGYTF. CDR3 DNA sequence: TGCAGCGTTGAACAGGGAGGTACCTATGGCTACACCTTC.